This TCR beta chain was recorded in a study of cytomegalovirus exposure and HLA in healthy donors. General observations from the study: Accurate prediction of most subjects' HLA-A and HLA-B alleles from TCR beta sequences was reported.

PCR involved 60 Vbeta and 13 Jbeta primers. This table comes from immunoSEQ multiplex PCR, and its TCRdb copy is limited to in-frame clones, with some not included. The sample gives roughly 110,000 clones, under 90% of which show up once; around 2.6% is in the top ten. V gave up 2 bases and J gave up 2 bases, with 13 bases separating them. Germline CDR1 is SGHRS and CDR2 is YFSETQ. This CDR3 is built from 15 residues. This clone has more than one count but fewer than ten. Its antigen is still unknown. The TCR sequence derives from a young woman in good health and CMV-seronegative. The chain has TRBV5-1 and TRBJ1-2; D gene unclear. Source material: PBMCs. CDR3 DNA: TGCGCCAGCAGCTTATCCGGCGGTATGAACTATGGCTACACCTTC. Translation gives CASSLSGGMNYGYTF.